These T cell receptor beta chains were read from a single sample in a study of siplizumab effects on memory and regulatory T cells. The protocol was immunoSEQ multiplex PCR, while the TCRdb copy is restricted to in-frame clones and leaves out a portion. The profile shows approximately 97,000 clones, about 94% of them singletons. The sequenced sample was CD4+ T cells sorted from blood. The receptors were sampled from a human donor in good health. Both conserved end residues are part of each CDR3. D genes are given only for firm matches. The listing skips clone size in some rows; elsewhere it reads once, few, many or a size class.

V gene	D gene	clone size	J gene	CDR3 protein	CDR3 DNA
TRBV18	TRBD2	.	TRBJ2-2	CASSPVEREWAGELFF	TGTGCCAGCTCACCAGTCGAGCGGGAGTGGGCCGGGGAGCTGTTTTTT
TRBV5-1	.	.	TRBJ2-3	CASSLGDTQYF	TGCGCCAGCAGCTTGGGGGATACGCAGTATTTT
TRBV5-8	.	once	TRBJ2-7	CASSAARGVRAEQYF	TGTGCCAGCAGCGCGGCCCGGGGTGTTAGGGCCGAGCAGTACTTC
TRBV5-4	.	.	TRBJ2-5	CASSTGVEETQYF	TGTGCCAGCAGCACGGGAGTCGAAGAGACCCAGTACTTC
TRBV4-1	.	.	TRBJ2-7	CASSQASSYEQYF	TGCGCCAGCAGCCAGGCAAGCTCCTACGAGCAGTACTTC
TRBV9	TRBD1	once	TRBJ1-4	CASSKQGSNEKLFF	TGTGCCAGCAGCAAACAGGGGTCTAATGAAAAACTGTTTTTT
TRBV28	.	.	TRBJ2-7	CASSLPGSAYEQYF	TGTGCCAGCAGTTTACCGGGTTCTGCCTACGAGCAGTACTTC
TRBV28	.	.	TRBJ1-5	CASFSILRGAGNQPQHF	TGTGCCAGCTTTAGTATTCTCAGGGGTGCGGGAAATCAGCCCCAGCATTTT
TRBV10-2	TRBD2	.	TRBJ2-3	CASKLTSAGTDTQYF	TGCGCCAGCAAATTGACTAGCGCCGGCACAGATACGCAGTATTTT
TRBV5-4	.	.	TRBJ2-5	CASSLDRGGGEAQYF	TGTGCCAGCAGCTTGGACAGGGGAGGGGGAGAGGCCCAGTACTTC
TRBV5-5	TRBD2	.	TRBJ2-2	CASSYDSGANTGELFF	TGTGCCAGCAGCTACGATAGCGGGGCGAACACCGGGGAGCTGTTTTTT
TRBV30	.	.	TRBJ1-2	CAWSVQQGVRGYTF	TGTGCCTGGAGTGTACAACAGGGAGTGAGAGGCTACACCTTC
TRBV6-5	.	.	TRBJ2-1	CASSYMNEQFF	TGTGCCAGCAGTTACATGAATGAGCAGTTCTTC
TRBV6-6	.	.	TRBJ1-1	CASGDGGTEAFF	TGTGCCAGCGGGGACGGCGGGACTGAAGCTTTCTTT
TRBV5-1	.	.	TRBJ1-1	CASSLGTAKNTEAFF	TGCGCCAGCAGCTTGGGGACAGCAAAAAACACTGAAGCTTTCTTT
TRBV9	.	.	TRBJ2-1	CASSFGDLTIEQFF	TGTGCCAGCAGCTTTGGGGATCTTACAATTGAGCAGTTCTTC
TRBV4-1	.	.	TRBJ1-5	CASSQDPTPRLNQPQHF	TGCGCCAGCAGCCAAGATCCAACACCCCGGCTTAATCAGCCCCAGCATTTT
TRBV7-3	.	.	TRBJ1-2	CASSSPGRAGYGYTF	TGTGCCAGCAGCTCACCCGGACGGGCAGGATATGGCTACACCTTC
TRBV7-3	.	.	TRBJ2-1	CASSGPNTNEQFF	TGTGCCAGCAGCGGACCCAACACGAATGAGCAGTTCTTC
TRBV2	.	.	TRBJ1-2	CASSEAKSGGSYGYTF	TGTGCCAGCAGTGAAGCTAAGTCCGGGGGTTCCTATGGCTACACCTTC
TRBV28	.	.	TRBJ1-2	CASSWRGASVNYGYTF	TGTGCCAGCAGTTGGCGGGGCGCCTCGGTGAACTATGGCTACACCTTC
TRBV7-3	TRBD1	.	TRBJ2-2	CASSARTGPGELFF	TGTGCCAGCAGCGCCCGGACAGGTCCCGGGGAGCTGTTTTTT
TRBV5-1	.	.	TRBJ2-3	CASSLEFRDTQYF	TGCGCCAGCAGCTTGGAGTTTCGAGATACGCAGTATTTT
TRBV30	TRBD2	.	TRBJ2-1	CAWSGRAGGYNEQFF	TGTGCCTGGAGTGGCCGGGCGGGAGGTTACAATGAGCAGTTCTTC
TRBV5-1	.	.	TRBJ2-2	CASSFDWDGELFF	TGCGCCAGCAGTTTCGATTGGGACGGGGAGCTGTTTTTT
TRBV5-4	.	once	TRBJ1-1	CASSFGRGTEAFF	TGTGCCAGCAGCTTCGGCAGGGGCACTGAAGCTTTCTTT
TRBV14	.	.	TRBJ1-1	CASSLRGFFGNTEAFF	TGTGCCAGCAGCCTAAGAGGGTTTTTTGGGAACACTGAAGCTTTCTTT
TRBV5-1	.	.	TRBJ2-1	CASSLMGRNNEQFF	TGCGCCAGCAGCTTGATGGGCAGGAACAATGAGCAGTTCTTC
TRBV6-5	.	.	TRBJ1-5	CASSTSLGRSQPQHF	TGTGCCAGCAGTACCTCTTTGGGGAGGTCACAGCCCCAGCATTTT